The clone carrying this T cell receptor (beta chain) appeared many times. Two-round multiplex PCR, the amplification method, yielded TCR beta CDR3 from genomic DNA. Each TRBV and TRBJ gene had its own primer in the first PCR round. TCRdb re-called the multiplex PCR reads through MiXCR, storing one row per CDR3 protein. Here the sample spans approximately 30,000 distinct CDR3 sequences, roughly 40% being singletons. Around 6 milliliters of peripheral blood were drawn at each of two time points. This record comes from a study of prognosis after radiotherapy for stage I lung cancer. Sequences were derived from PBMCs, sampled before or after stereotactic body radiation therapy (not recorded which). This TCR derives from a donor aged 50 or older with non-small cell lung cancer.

The CDR3 region is CASNQRAGGETQYF. CDR3 nucleotides: TGTGCCAGCAATCAGAGGGCGGGAGGGGAGACCCAGTACTTC. This chain links TRBV6-2 or TRBV6-3 with TRBJ2-5, with TRBD2 matching over 9 bases. The CDR3 length is 14 residues. Germline CDR1 MNHEY, CDR2 SVGEGT. Trimming at V came to 7 bases and at J to 5 bases, leaving 8 bases not matched to a gene.